These 26 T cell receptor beta chains were all obtained from the same sample, sequenced in a study of T-cell memory formation after mild COVID-19. TCRdb used MiXCR to reprocess the 5' RACE reads, holding one entry per CDR3 protein. Here the sample spans around 340,000 distinct CDR3 sequences, around 21% being singletons. The sample consisted of PBMCs or a T cell subset sorted from them (not recorded which). These receptors were obtained from an adult woman who had mild COVID-19 (a few samples of this study predate the infection). Cell type and time point are not known.

There are a few counts of this clonotype. J is TRBJ2-3 and V is TRBV7-8; 7 positions agree with TRBD2. Looked up from germline, CDR1 is SGHVS and CDR2 is FQNEAQ. The CDR3 consists of 17 residues. With 1 base clipped from V and 1 base from J, the junction kept 8 bases outside the gene matches. DNA for the CDR3: TGTGCCAGCAGCTTAGTAGAGTGGGAGGGGCGCACAGATACGCAGTATTTT. Translation: CASSLVEWEGRTDTQYF.

The gene calls are TRBV14 and TRBJ2-1, with 10 bases lining up with TRBD2. The CDR3 is 16 amino acids. The V segment lost 1 base and the J segment 9 bases; nucleotides outside the gene matches: 9. Germline V gene lookup returns CDR1 SGHDN and CDR2 FVKESK. CDR3: CASSQVGQRGGGEQFF. The DNA for the CDR3 is TGTGCCAGCAGCCAAGTCGGCCAGCGGGGGGGCGGTGAGCAGTTCTTC.

This clonotype appeared many times. The chain employs TRBV7-2 and TRBJ2-1; TRBD2 agrees at 9 bases. The CDR3 is 16 amino acids. V dropped 2 bases and J dropped 6; count of bases not matched to a gene: 8. CDR1 and CDR2 from the germline V gene are SGHTA and FQGNSA. As DNA, the CDR3 is TGTGCCAGCAGCTTAAGTGTTGCTAGCGGGGTCAATGAGCAGTTCTTC. This codes for CASSLSVASGVNEQFF.

This sequence joins TRBV4-1 and TRBJ1-2; 8 nucleotides match TRBD1. The CDR3 runs to 16 residues. Germline V lookup: CDR1 MGHRA, CDR2 YSYEKL. V dropped 1 base and J dropped 4; count of bases not matched to a gene: 8. Written as DNA, the CDR3 is TGCGCCAGCAGCCAAGTGGGGACAGGTCGATCCTATGGCTACACCTTC. This sequence encodes CASSQVGTGRSYGYTF.

This chain connects TRBV12-3 or TRBV12-4 to TRBJ2-3; a possible D gene is TRBD2 (5 bases). Trimming cost V 3 bases and J 2 bases, with 15 bases left between them. The CDR3 has 16 residues. CDR3 in amino acids: CASSLRVLLNTDTQYF. The CDR3 DNA reads TGTGCCAGCAGTTTGCGGGTTTTGCTGAACACAGATACGCAGTATTTT.

The chain has TRBV20-1 and TRBJ2-4; a possible D gene is TRBD2 (6 bases). Germline V gene lookup returns CDR1 DFQATT and CDR2 SNEGSKA (reference sequence). The CDR3 spans 14 residues. V was pared by 0 bases and J by 5 bases, with 11 bases between. CDR3 DNA sequence: TGCAGTGCTAGAGACGGCGGGACTGAAAACATTCAGTACTTC. It codes for CSARDGGTENIQYF.

The sample holds many counts of this clonotype. The gene calls are TRBV11-2 and TRBJ2-5; D gene ambiguous. V was pared by 5 bases and J by 1 base, with 11 bases between. The CDR3 sequence is 14 residues long. Germline V gene data show CDR1 as SGHAT and CDR2 as FQNNGV. The CDR3 nucleotides are TGTGCCAGCAGCCCCGCAGTCCTCCAAGAGACCCAGTACTTC. Its translation is CASSPAVLQETQYF.

The chain is built from TRBV18 and TRBJ2-7; possible D gene TRBD2, 5 bases. Germline lookup yields CDR1 KGHSH and CDR2 LQKENI. This CDR3 region has 14 residues. Trimming shortened V by 3 bases and J by 3 bases, and 12 bases separated the two germline ends. This CDR3 reads CASSPGSEGYEQYF. CDR3 DNA: TGTGCCAGCTCACCGGGGAGCGAGGGCTACGAGCAGTACTTC.

This clonotype was observed a handful of times. This chain uses TRBV4-1 with TRBJ2-7, with unresolved D. The germline CDR1 and CDR2 sequences are MGHRA and YSYEKL. This CDR3 contains 14 residues. V was pared by 3 bases and J by 2 bases, with 11 bases between. CDR3 sequence reads: CASSQAGRPYEQYF. The CDR3 region has the DNA TGCGCCAGCAGCCAGGCAGGTCGTCCCTACGAGCAGTACTTC.

The CDR3 DNA is TGTGCCACCGCGACAAAGACCGGGGAGCTGTTTTTT. It codes for CATATKTGELFF. The rearrangement links TRBV24-1 to TRBJ2-2; D unclear. V dropped 9 bases and J dropped 5 bases, with 9 bases sitting between them. Germline V gives CDR1 KGHDR, CDR2 SFDVKD. There are 12 residues in the CDR3.

CDR3 in DNA: TGCAGTGCTCGTTACCAGGGTTACGAGCAGTACTTC. Its translation: CSARYQGYEQYF. The gene calls are TRBV20-1 and TRBJ2-7; D possibly corresponds to TRBD1 (5 bases). CDR1 and CDR2 (germline): DFQATT, SNEGSKA (reference sequence). This CDR3 region has 12 residues. V lost 5 bases to trimming and J lost 4 bases, with 12 bases between them.

The rearrangement joins TRBV7-6 to TRBJ2-1, with D tentatively TRBD2 (6 bases). Trimming cost V 4 bases and J 9 bases, with 7 bases left between them. The CDR3 extends over 11 amino acids. Germline CDR1 is SGHVS and CDR2 is FNYEAQ. CDR3 bases: TGTGCCAGCAGCTCGGGAGTTGAGCAGTTCTTC. Residues: CASSSGVEQFF.

The J gene is TRBJ1-2, the V gene TRBV20-1; a possible D gene is TRBD1 (6 bases). CDR3 size: 12 residues. Deletions cut 1 base from V and 6 bases from J, with 9 bases between. Germline V CDR1 and CDR2: DFQATT, SNEGSKA (reference sequence). The CDR3 DNA reads as TGCAGTGCTAGAGTACAGGGACATGGCTACACCTTC. Encoded protein: CSARVQGHGYTF.

This clonotype was detected ten times or more. This chain uses TRBV20-1 with TRBJ2-7; no reliable D call. CDR1 and CDR2 from the germline V gene are DFQATT and SNEGSKA (reference sequence). Trimming stripped 5 bases from V and 4 bases from J, with 9 bases between. There are 11 residues in the CDR3. This chain's CDR3 is CSALTSYEQYF. DNA for the CDR3: TGCAGTGCTCTTACCTCATACGAGCAGTACTTC.

This clonotype has just a few counts. The chain couples TRBV6-2 or TRBV6-3 to TRBJ2-6; 7 positions agree with TRBD2. CDR3 size: 20 residues. With 5 bases clipped from V and 0 bases from J, the junction kept 16 bases outside the gene matches. The V gene's germline CDR1 is MNHEY and CDR2 SVGEGT. This CDR3 reads CASSPHPREAYRSGANVLTF. CDR3 DNA: TGTGCCAGCAGTCCTCACCCCCGGGAGGCCTATCGCTCTGGGGCCAACGTCCTGACTTTC.

This clonotype was observed a few times. The rearrangement joins TRBV5-1 to TRBJ1-1; a weak D match, TRBD1 (5 bases). CDR1 and CDR2 from the germline V gene are SGHRS and YFSETQ. The CDR3 length is 15 residues. The V end lost 1 base, the J end lost 0 bases, and 10 bases lay between the germline ends. This CDR3 is CASSLSPGMNTEAFF. As DNA, the CDR3 is TGCGCCAGCAGCTTGAGCCCAGGGATGAACACTGAAGCTTTCTTT.

This clonotype was seen a few times. This chain links TRBV25-1 with TRBJ1-1; the D is unclear. Germline assignment: CDR1 MGHDK and CDR2 SYGVNS. CDR3 length equals 15 residues. The V gene lost 2 bases and the J gene lost 1 base, with 11 bases spanning the gap. This chain's CDR3 is CASSETTPRNTEAFF. The CDR3 nucleotides read TGTGCCAGCAGTGAAACGACACCTCGGAACACTGAAGCTTTCTTT.

This clonotype was seen a handful of times. The rearrangement links TRBV2 to TRBJ2-2; the D gene is possibly TRBD1 (5 bases). Germline assignment: CDR1 SNHLY and CDR2 FYNNEI. V dropped 4 bases and J dropped 3 bases, with 6 bases sitting between them. This CDR3 contains 13 residues. CDR3 in DNA: TGTGCCAGCAGTGGGGGCCACACCGGGGAGCTGTTTTTT. Its translation: CASSGGHTGELFF.

The chain joins TRBV30 to TRBJ2-6; 9 positions match TRBD1. The CDR3 spans 16 residues. In germline, CDR1 is GTSNPN, CDR2 SVGIG (reference sequence). DNA for the CDR3: TGTGGAGGGCGGGACAGGGTTGAGGTCGGGGCCAACGTCCTGACTTTC. Protein product: CGGRDRVEVGANVLTF.

This clonotype was counted between two and nine times. The genes are TRBV7-9 and TRBJ2-3; 8 bases align to TRBD2. The germline gives CDR1 SEHNR, CDR2 FQNEAQ (reference sequence). Trimming took 5 bases from V and 7 from J; bases not matched to a gene: 5. The CDR3 has 13 amino acids. This CDR3 is CASSLRLANTQYF. The DNA of the CDR3 is TGTGCCAGCAGCCTCCGACTAGCGAATACGCAGTATTTT.

This clonotype showed up just a few times. V and J are TRBV6-5 and TRBJ2-5; D ambiguous. Germline lookup yields CDR1 MNHEY and CDR2 SVGAGI. The V gene lost 4 bases and the J gene lost 5 bases, with 11 bases spanning the gap. The CDR3 totals 13 residues. CDR3 loop: CASSSSRRETQYF. CDR3 in DNA: TGTGCCAGCAGTTCCTCCCGGCGGGAGACCCAGTACTTC.

J is TRBJ1-4 and V is TRBV12-3 or TRBV12-4; no firm D call. This CDR3 is built from 14 residues. Trimming stripped 3 bases from V and 0 bases from J, with 5 bases between. The CDR3 coding sequence is TGTGCCAGCAGTTTCACCTCAACTAATGAAAAACTGTTTTTT. This encodes CASSFTSTNEKLFF.

A few counts support this clonotype. V and J are TRBV23-1 and TRBJ1-1; the match to TRBD1 covers 7 bases. TRBV23-1 is an ORF, with its function uncertain. The CDR3 has 18 amino acids. Germline trimming cut 2 bases from V and 0 bases from J; bases unmatched to any gene: 12. This CDR3 reads CASSQQGVQPSLNTEAFF. The CDR3 DNA reads TGCGCCAGCAGTCAACAGGGGGTACAGCCTTCCTTGAACACTGAAGCTTTCTTT.

J is TRBJ2-1 and V is TRBV3-1; TRBD1 matches 10 bases. After removal of 3 bases from V and 7 bases from J, the junction contained 6 bases not matched to a gene. CDR1 and CDR2 from the germline V gene are LGHDT and YNNKEL (reference sequence). The CDR3 sequence is 15 residues long. The CDR3 sequence is CASSHRDRGRNEQFF. The CDR3 DNA reads as TGTGCCAGCAGCCACCGGGACAGGGGAAGGAATGAGCAGTTCTTC.

V is TRBV6-5 and J is TRBJ2-2, with D hard to call. The CDR3 runs to 12 residues. Germline V gene data show CDR1 as MNHEY and CDR2 as SVGAGI. The V and J ends lost 4 bases and 6 bases respectively, with 6 bases between them. The CDR3 sequence is CASSSLPGELFF. The CDR3 DNA reads as TGTGCCAGCAGTTCCCTTCCCGGGGAGCTGTTTTTT.

This clonotype was seen ten or more times. V and J are TRBV6-5 and TRBJ2-7; 8 nucleotides align to TRBD2. V shed 6 bases, J shed 0 bases, and the junction held 7 bases outside the gene matches. Per the germline V gene, CDR1 is MNHEY and CDR2 is SVGAGI. The CDR3 is made up of 15 amino acids. As DNA, the CDR3 is TGTGCCAGCAGCCCCACTAGCGGAAGCTCCTACGAGCAGTACTTC. This translates into CASSPTSGSSYEQYF.